The rows below give T cell receptor beta chains drawn from one sample of a study of shared clonotypes between healthy human individuals. Sequencing was performed with immunoSEQ multiplex PCR; in TCRdb, only in-frame clones are kept and a portion is missing. This repertoire shows 980,000 or so clones, more than 75% found once; its top ten account for over 1.3%. The sequencing sample was made of memory CD4+ T cells sorted from blood. All receptors derive from a man between 18 and 29 years old in good health. The CDR3 runs from the conserved cysteine through the conserved F or W. D genes are given only for firm matches. Part of the rows lack a size; the others show once, few, many or a class for expanded clones.

clone_size	v_call	d_call	j_call	cdr3_aa	cdr3_nt
-	TRBV9	-	TRBJ1-1	CASGFDGQSEAFF	TGTGCCAGCGGATTCGATGGGCAGAGTGAAGCTTTCTTT
-	TRBV10-3	-	TRBJ2-7	CAISESVAGSYEQYF	TGTGCCATCAGTGAGTCGGTCGCAGGGTCCTACGAGCAGTACTTC
-	TRBV7-9	-	TRBJ1-3	CASSLVVGSGNTIYF	TGTGCCAGCAGCTTAGTGGTCGGCTCTGGAAACACCATATATTTT
few	TRBV10-3	-	TRBJ1-5	CAISESAGSNQPQHF	TGTGCCATCAGTGAGTCGGCGGGAAGCAATCAGCCCCAGCATTTT
-	TRBV6-6	-	TRBJ2-6	CASSRDSSGANVLTF	TGTGCCAGCAGCCGGGATTCCTCTGGGGCCAACGTCCTGACTTTC
once	TRBV5-1	-	TRBJ2-3	CASSGQAGTDTQYF	TGCGCCAGCAGCGGTCAGGCGGGCACAGATACGCAGTATTTT
once	TRBV5-1	-	TRBJ2-3	CASSLAVAEFTDTQYF	TGCGCCAGCAGCTTGGCCGTAGCGGAGTTCACAGATACGCAGTATTTT
-	TRBV5-1	-	TRBJ1-6	CASSSAGPNNSPLHF	TGCGCCAGCAGCTCGGCCGGGCCTAACAATTCACCCCTCCACTTT
-	TRBV12-2	-	TRBJ2-6	CASRLVPLGSGRTEGANVLTF	TGTGCAAGTCGCTTAGTTCCCCTTGGGAGCGGGAGGACCGAGGGGGCCAACGTCCTGACTTTC
-	TRBV30	-	TRBJ2-7	CAWSTGYEQYF	TGTGCCTGGAGTACAGGGTACGAGCAGTACTTC
-	TRBV29-1	TRBD2	TRBJ2-5	CSVDGGETQYF	TGCAGCGTTGACGGGGGGGAGACCCAGTACTTC
-	TRBV7-2	-	TRBJ2-5	CASSLDFTRTETQYF	TGTGCCAGCAGCTTAGACTTCACCCGAACGGAGACCCAGTACTTC
-	TRBV10-3	-	TRBJ2-3	CAIKRDPLGPDTQYF	TGTGCCATCAAGCGCGACCCCCTCGGGCCAGATACGCAGTATTTT
many	TRBV30	-	TRBJ1-5	CAWSGTGNQPQHF	TGTGCCTGGAGTGGGACAGGCAATCAGCCCCAGCATTTT
-	TRBV18	TRBD1	TRBJ1-1	CASSPRDSQAFF	TGTGCCAGCTCACCGAGGGACAGCCAAGCTTTCTTT
-	TRBV5-6	-	TRBJ2-7	CASSGNRDEQYF	TGTGCCAGCAGCGGCAACAGGGACGAGCAGTACTTC
-	TRBV2	-	TRBJ2-5	CASGQMYQETQYF	TGTGCCAGCGGGCAGATGTACCAAGAGACCCAGTACTTC
-	TRBV19	-	TRBJ1-5	CASRRQNQPQHF	TGTGCCAGTAGGCGACAGAATCAGCCCCAGCATTTT
few	TRBV10-3	-	TRBJ1-6	CAISESTGNSPLHF	TGTGCCATCAGTGAGAGTACAGGGAATTCACCCCTCCACTTT
once	TRBV29-1	-	TRBJ1-1	CSVEAQMNTEAFF	TGCAGCGTTGAAGCTCAGATGAACACTGAAGCTTTCTTT
-	TRBV10-2	-	TRBJ2-2	CASRRQSATGELFF	TGCGCCAGCCGGCGCCAGTCTGCCACCGGGGAGCTGTTTTTT
-	TRBV5-1	TRBD1	TRBJ2-1	CASSLATGANEQFF	TGCGCCAGCAGCTTGGCAACAGGGGCCAATGAGCAGTTCTTC
once	TRBV27	-	TRBJ2-7	CASSPLTGIYEQYF	TGTGCCAGCAGTCCTCTAACAGGGATCTACGAGCAGTACTTC
-	TRBV7-9	TRBD1	TRBJ1-6	CASSLGTGESPLHF	TGTGCCAGCAGCCTTGGGACAGGGGAATCACCCCTCCACTTT
-	TRBV7-2	-	TRBJ2-1	CASSLARYEQFF	TGTGCCAGCAGCTTAGCCCGATATGAGCAGTTCTTC
-	TRBV2	-	TRBJ1-6	CASSVDRGNSPLHF	TGTGCCAGCAGTGTGGACAGAGGGAATTCACCCCTCCACTTT
-	TRBV28	-	TRBJ1-1	CATTLRGTEAFF	TGTGCCACAACTCTCAGGGGCACTGAAGCTTTCTTT
-	TRBV10-3	-	TRBJ2-2	CAITPDQAGELFF	TGTGCCATCACCCCTGATCAGGCCGGGGAGCTGTTTTTT
-	TRBV5-1	TRBD2	TRBJ2-3	CASSSGTSGSTDTQYF	TGCGCCAGCAGCTCTGGGACTAGCGGGAGCACAGATACGCAGTATTTT
many	TRBV14	TRBD2	TRBJ2-1	CASSLPGGGHNEQFF	TGTGCCAGCAGCCTCCCGGGGGGAGGGCACAATGAGCAGTTCTTC
once	TRBV5-1	TRBD1	TRBJ1-3	CASSLAIDAQGASDTIYF	TGCGCCAGCAGCTTGGCTATTGATGCGCAGGGGGCTTCGGACACCATATATTTT
-	TRBV5-6	TRBD1	TRBJ1-5	CASSQGAILNQPQHF	TGTGCCAGCAGCCAGGGGGCGATCCTCAATCAGCCCCAGCATTTT